The present T cell receptor (beta chain) was sequenced within a study of blood T cell repertoires in COVID-19. Germline V CDR1 and CDR2: ENHRY, SYGVKD. This CDR3 has 16 residues. V lost 4 bases, J lost 0 bases, and 8 bases stayed unmatched. Sequencing was performed with immunoSEQ multiplex PCR; in TCRdb, only in-frame clones are kept and a portion is missing. The sample holds a few hundred thousand clones, around 91% seen once. The V call is TRBV10-3, the J call TRBJ1-1, with TRBD1 matching 7 bases. The source is a man aged 18-30 years who had recovered from COVID-19. Specimen: PBMCs or T cells enriched from blood (not recorded which). The CDR3 sequence is CAISGRDSLMNTEAFF. In nucleotides, the CDR3 is TGTGCCATCAGTGGGAGGGACAGCCTCATGAACACTGAAGCTTTCTTT.